Here is one TCR beta chain with its context. The table lists this clonotype with a few counts. Its antigen target is currently unknown. No much larger clonotype is one base removed from it; base qualities were not supplied. This record belongs to a study of T cell repertoires in cytomegalovirus infection (dated 2019 in TCRdb). Looking at the study overall: The HLA type of each donor mattered for the analysis, because public TCR beta signatures pointed to carriage of CMV infection along with the matching HLA type.

What the study reported, not specific to this receptor: The ex vivo response was dominated by HLA-C-restricted CMV-specific TCR beta clonotypes, which also provided the single most frequent clonotype in two of eight donors. Cumulative frequency of public TCR beta family members discriminated carriers of CMV infection plus the relevant HLA type in this cohort and an independent approximately 360-donor cohort.

Sequencing used an Illumina HiSeq 1500. TCRdb handled the public reads itself, with Q25 trimming in fastp and clone calling in MiXCR, and kept productive beta chains. Every distinct CDR3 protein forms one entry, paired with its most common genes and DNA. For this sample there are a few hundred thousand distinct CDR3 sequences; 8% to 10% appear just once. The top ten constitute about 4.5% of the sample. CDR1 and CDR2 are drawn from the germline V gene (reference sequence): GTSNPN, SVGIG. The CDR3 numbers 13 residues from cysteine through phenylalanine. Left in the record is the CDR3 DNA by itself, 39 bases read in frame from the first base. V is reduced by 0 bases and J by 11 bases, leaving a spacing of 14 bases between them.

The rearrangement combines TRBV30 with TRBJ1-5; TRBD1 might be the D gene, on 5 matching bases. The sample taken for sequencing was PBMCs. The TCR comes from a human donor in good health (CMV status not recorded). Some clones in this sample may be carry-over from other donors' samples. The CDR3 amino acid sequence is: CAWSVQTAGAQHF. The nucleotide sequence reads TGTGCCTGGAGTGTACAAACGGCGGGGGCCCAGCATTTT.